The 21 T cell receptor beta chains reported below all come from one sample, sequenced in a study of T cells in women clearing cervical HPV infection. Sequencing used immunoSEQ multiplex PCR; TCRdb keeps in-frame clones, though not all of them. The sample table sets out 20,000 to 30,000 clones. The sequenced sample was blood buffy coat. The receptors come from a woman between 18 and 69 years old with a cervical HPV16 infection that either progressed to CIN3+ or cleared (not recorded which).

On this clone: Read sequence stops 3 residues before the CDR3 end, and the germline J gene provides the missing end. The chain links TRBV5-4 to TRBJ2-7; TRBD2 agrees at 9 bases. The CDR3 has 15 residues. Germline trimming cut 3 bases from V and 5 bases from J; bases unmatched to any gene: 9. Germline loops: CDR1 SGHNT, CDR2 YYREEE (reference sequence). The DNA read from the CDR3 is TGTGCCAGCAGCTGGGGTAGCGGGAGTAGTAACGAG. This codes for CASSWGSGSSNE. In full, the CDR3 is CASSWGSGSSNEQYF. Complete variable domain (other parts from reference TRBV5-4 and TRBJ2-7): ETGVTQSPTHLIKTRGQQVTLRCSSQSGHNTVSWYQQALGQGPQFIFQYYREEENGRGNFPPRFSGLQFPNYSSELNVNALELDDSALYLCASSWGSGSSNEQYFGPGTRLTVT.

In the case of this clone: The CDR3 is cut off 3 residues early in the read; its end comes from the germline J gene. The gene calls are TRBV10-2 and TRBJ2-6, with D uncertain. With 4 bases removed from V and 1 base from J, the gap between germline ends came to 5 bases. CDR3 length: 14 amino acids. The germline CDR1 and CDR2 sequences are WSHSY and SAAADI. The CDR3 protein is CASSVASGANVLTF. CDR3 bases read: TGCGCCAGCAGTGTGGCATCTGGGGCCAACGTC.

In regard to this clone: The CDR3 end lies 3 residues beyond the end of the read and is filled in from the germline J gene. The chain joins TRBV10-3 to TRBJ1-5; 7 nucleotides agree with TRBD1. Trimming took 2 bases from V and 6 from J; bases not matched to a gene: 4. The germline V gene has CDR1 ENHRY and CDR2 SYGVKD. The CDR3 covers 14 residues. The covered CDR3 bases are TGTGCCATCAGTGAGAGACAGGGTAGTCAGCCC. Residues: CAISERQGSQP. The full CDR3 reads CAISERQGSQPQHF.

With respect to this clone: The read terminates 3 residues ahead of where the CDR3 ends, so the germline J gene completes it. Other DNA sequences within the sample encode an identical CDR3. The gene calls are TRBV7-6 and TRBJ1-1, with D tentatively TRBD1 (6 bases). There are 13 residues in the CDR3. Germline lookup yields CDR1 SGHVS and CDR2 FNYEAQ. CDR3 region: CASSSSQGSEAFF. CDR3 DNA, as far as it was read: TGTGCCAGCAGCTCCTCACAGGGAAGTGAG.

Notes on this clone: The read terminates 3 residues ahead of where the CDR3 ends, so the germline J gene completes it. This chain connects TRBV28 to TRBJ2-5; 7 nucleotides match TRBD2. V was clipped by 5 bases and J by 1 base; unmatched bases: 7. Germline values: CDR1 MDHEN, CDR2 SYDVKM. The CDR3 length is 15 residues. This chain's CDR3 is CASSRGDGPQETQYF. The covered CDR3 bases are TGTGCCAGCAGTCGGGGGGACGGGCCCCAAGAGACC.

A word on this clone: The sequenced fragment ends 3 residues before the CDR3 boundary, so the rest is inferred from the germline J gene. The rearrangement uses TRBV19 and TRBJ2-3; 8 bases match TRBD1. Germline values: CDR1 LNHDA, CDR2 SQIVND (reference sequence). This CDR3 is 15 amino acids long. The CDR3 loop is CASSIQGAINQPQYF. CDR3 DNA (partial): TGTGCCAGTAGTATACAGGGGGCAATTAATCAGCCG. The full variable domain, in which reference TRBV19 and TRBJ2-3 provide the parts outside the CDR3, is DGGITQSPKYLFRKEGQNVTLSCEQNLNHDAMYWYRQDPGQGLRLIYYSQIVNDFQKGDIAEGYSVSREKKESFPLTVTSAQKNPTAFYLCASSIQGAINQPQYFGPGTRLTVL.

As for this clone: Read coverage stops 3 residues before the CDR3 terminus; the germline J gene supplies the remainder. The rearrangement joins TRBV28 to TRBJ1-4; TRBD1 might be the D (5 bases). Germline V lookup: CDR1 MDHEN, CDR2 SYDVKM. The V end lost 5 bases, the J end lost 5 bases, and 12 bases lay between the germline ends. The CDR3 sequence is 14 residues long. CDR3 bases read: TGTGCCAGCAGTATAACGGGACTAAATGAAAAA. Protein: CASSITGLNEK. The entire CDR3 sequence reads CASSITGLNEKLFF.

As to this clone: The observed sequence ends 3 residues before the CDR3 terminus, with the missing tail filled in from the germline J gene. Other DNA sequences of this sample code for an identical CDR3. The chain recombines TRBV5-5 with TRBJ1-5; no clear D. The CDR3 covers 13 residues. Germline V gene lookup returns CDR1 SGHKS and CDR2 YYEKEE (reference sequence). V was shortened by 0 bases and J by 5 bases, with 6 bases between the two germline ends. CDR3 DNA, as far as it was read: TGTGCCAGCAGCTTGGGGGCCGATCAGCCC. It translates to CASSLGADQP. The full CDR3 reads CASSLGADQPQHF.

Concerning this clone itself: The observed sequence ends 3 residues before the CDR3 terminus, with the missing tail filled in from the germline J gene. The chain carries TRBV19 and TRBJ2-4; D is perhaps TRBD1 (5 bases). CDR1 is LNHDA, CDR2 SQIVND, per germline (reference sequence). The CDR3 extends over 14 amino acids. The CDR3 loop reads CASSPRRDNYGQYF. CDR3 DNA (partial): TGTGCCAGTAGTCCCCGCAGGGATAACTATGGT. Combining the CDR3 with reference TRBV19 and TRBJ2-4 gives the whole variable domain DGGITQSPKYLFRKEGQNVTLSCEQNLNHDAMYWYRQDPGQGLRLIYYSQIVNDFQKGDIAEGYSVSREKKESFPLTVTSAQKNPTAFYLCASSPRRDNYGQYFGAGTRLSVL.

Of note for this clone: The read falls 3 residues short of the CDR3 end, and the missing part is taken from the germline J gene. The chain is built from TRBV20-1 and TRBJ2-3, with TRBD1 identical over 7 bases. The germline V gene encodes CDR1 DFQATT and CDR2 SNEGSKA (reference sequence). This CDR3 has 12 amino acids. The CDR3 DNA, read in part, is TGCAGTGCTTCCGGGACAGCTGAGACG. It encodes CSASGTAET. The whole CDR3 is CSASGTAETQYF.

The DNA read from the CDR3 is TGTGCCAGCAGCCCACAGGGGTCTGGGGCCAACGTC. Amino acids: CASSPQGSGANV. The full CDR3 sequence reads CASSPQGSGANVLTF. This chain links TRBV7-2 with TRBJ2-6, with 7 nucleotides matching TRBD1. The read ends 3 residues early relative to the CDR3; the germline J gene fills the gap. This CDR3 region has 15 residues. Germline-derived CDR1 and CDR2 are SGHTA and FQGNSA. V dropped 5 bases and J dropped 1; count of bases not matched to a gene: 2.

With respect to this clone: Read data end 3 residues before the CDR3 end; the end is taken from the germline J gene. The chain is built from TRBV6-1 and TRBJ2-3; TRBD2 aligns across 9 bases. V was clipped by 3 bases and J by 1 base; unmatched bases: 5. The CDR3 has 16 amino acids. Germline V lookup: CDR1 MNHNS, CDR2 SASEGT. The CDR3 DNA, read in part, is TGTGCCAGCAGTGAGTTTAGCGGGAGTGGCACAGATACG. Protein product: CASSEFSGSGTDT. The entire CDR3 sequence reads CASSEFSGSGTDTQYF.

Points on this clone: The read finishes 3 residues shy of the CDR3 end, and the germline J gene is used to complete it. The V gene is TRBV28, the J gene TRBJ2-7; a possible D gene is TRBD2 (5 bases). V dropped 6 bases and J dropped 3 bases, with 21 bases sitting between them. Germline lookup yields CDR1 MDHEN and CDR2 SYDVKM. The CDR3 has 16 residues. CDR3 protein: CASRPLAGQSFYEQYF. CDR3 DNA, as far as it was read: TGTGCCAGCAGACCGTTGGCGGGTCAAAGCTTCTACGAG.

As for this clone: The read comes to an end 3 residues before the CDR3 does, leaving the germline J gene to fill in the end. The V and J genes are TRBV19 and TRBJ2-3, with TRBD1 matching over 10 bases. Germline V gives CDR1 LNHDA, CDR2 SQIVND (reference sequence). The V gene end was trimmed by 5 bases and the J gene end by 1 base; junction bases not matched to a gene: 9. There are 17 residues in the CDR3. The chain's CDR3 is CASSALGDRGRTDTQYF. CDR3 DNA (partial): TGTGCCAGTAGTGCCTTGGGGGACAGGGGCCGCACAGATACG.

With regard to this clone: The read halts 3 residues ahead of the CDR3 end, with the missing end drawn from the germline J gene. The V and J genes are TRBV5-5 and TRBJ2-5; D gene uncertain. CDR3 length: 14 amino acids. Trimming removed 4 bases at V and 2 bases at J, with 12 bases between. Germline V lookup: CDR1 SGHKS, CDR2 YYEKEE (reference sequence). This CDR3 is CASSTSYGQETQYF. The DNA read from the CDR3 is TGTGCCAGCAGCACCAGCTACGGGCAAGAGACC.

To note about this clone: The CDR3 end is not reached by the read, which stops 3 residues before it; the germline J gene fills it in. The rearrangement links TRBV18 to TRBJ2-4, with 10 bases identical to TRBD1. From germline, CDR1 is KGHSH and CDR2 LQKENI. CDR3 length equals 16 residues. CDR3 bases read: TGTGCCAGCTCACCACCAATAGGGACAGGGGTTGGTGGT. Its translation: CASSPPIGTGVGG. The CDR3 as a whole reads CASSPPIGTGVGGQYF.

About this clone itself: The sequence runs out 3 residues before the end of the CDR3; the remainder is reconstructed from the germline J gene. The chain links TRBV11-2 to TRBJ1-4; D remains unclear. Germline V lookup: CDR1 SGHAT, CDR2 FQNNGV. CDR3 length: 13 residues. V was shortened by 0 bases and J by 4 bases, with 3 bases between the two germline ends. This CDR3 reads CASSLDVNEKLFF. CDR3 DNA, as far as it was read: TGTGCCAGCAGCTTAGACGTTAATGAAAAA.

About this clone: The read falls 3 residues short of the CDR3 end, and the missing part is taken from the germline J gene. V and J are TRBV2 and TRBJ1-4, with a tentative D call TRBD1 (5 bases). The CDR3 runs to 14 residues. From germline, CDR1 is SNHLY and CDR2 FYNNEI. Trimming took 6 bases from V and 4 from J, leaving 12 bases between them. This CDR3 reads CASSPRALNEKLFF. The sequenced CDR3 bases are TGTGCCAGCAGCCCCAGGGCTCTTAATGAAAAA.

Worth noting for this clone: Read data end 3 residues before the CDR3 end; the end is taken from the germline J gene. The V gene is TRBV30, the J gene TRBJ1-5; D unresolved. The germline V gene encodes CDR1 GTSNPN and CDR2 SVGIG (reference sequence). The CDR3 spans 13 residues. Trimming shortened V by 2 bases and J by 6 bases, and 11 bases separated the two germline ends. This CDR3 is CAWSSSGGQPQHF. The CDR3 bases that were read are TGTGCCTGGAGTTCCTCGGGTGGTCAGCCC.

As to this clone: The read finishes 3 residues shy of the CDR3 end, and the germline J gene is used to complete it. This sequence joins TRBV20-1 and TRBJ2-7; a possible D gene is TRBD1 (6 bases). This CDR3 has 13 residues. Trimming pared 7 bases from V and 2 bases from J, leaving 15 bases between. CDR1 is DFQATT and CDR2 is SNEGSKA in the germline V gene (reference sequence). The chain's CDR3 is CSVRQGPTYEQYF. The CDR3 bases that were read are TGCAGTGTCCGGCAGGGGCCAACCTACGAG.

This clone is labeled medium-sized based on frequency. Read sequence stops 3 residues before the CDR3 end, and the germline J gene provides the missing end. The chain recombines TRBV5-1 with TRBJ2-4; 7 bases align to TRBD2. The germline gives CDR1 SGHRS, CDR2 YFSETQ. Trimming took 2 bases from V and 4 from J; bases not matched to a gene: 3. This CDR3 has 14 residues. CDR3 bases read: TGCGCCAGCAGCTTTAGCGGGCAGAAAAACATT. Translated, it gives CASSFSGQKNI. The whole CDR3 region reads CASSFSGQKNIQYF. Variable domain in full (rest from reference TRBV5-1 and TRBJ2-4): KAGVTQTPRYLIKTRGQQVTLSCSPISGHRSVSWYQQTPGQGLQFLFEYFSETQRNKGNFPGRFSGRQFSNSRSEMNVSTLELGDSALYLCASSFSGQKNIQYFGAGTRLSVL.